This TCR beta chain is drawn from a study of blood T cells in healthy people across ages. Findings and limits, study-wide: Per-million-T-cell TCR beta diversity fell roughly linearly with age. Because sorting was not performed, PBMCs prevented conclusive naive versus antigen-experienced comparison.

Turning to this clonotype: Its target is not known.

The second PCR ran 7 to 11 cycles with a sample-barcoded 5' primer and J-beta primers. Each of the cDNA molecules was tagged by a template-switch adaptor with 12 random nucleotides. One entry per CDR3 protein, called by TCRdb with MiXCR from the 5' RACE reads. The sample has under 800,000 distinct CDR3 sequences, around a fifth seen once. Peripheral blood from each donor was collected in a volume of 9.5 to 10 milliliters. The clonotype originates from a man between 65 and 80 years old in good health. The source material was blood.

The CDR3 reads CASSQDGGFTEAFF. CDR3 nucleotides: TGTGCCAGCAGCCAAGATGGAGGTTTCACTGAAGCTTTCTTT. J is TRBJ1-1 and V is TRBV3-1, with D unclear. Trimming took off 0 bases at V and 4 bases at J, with 9 bases between the two ends. CDR3 length: 14 residues. Germline V gene lookup returns CDR1 LGHDT and CDR2 YNNKEL (reference sequence).